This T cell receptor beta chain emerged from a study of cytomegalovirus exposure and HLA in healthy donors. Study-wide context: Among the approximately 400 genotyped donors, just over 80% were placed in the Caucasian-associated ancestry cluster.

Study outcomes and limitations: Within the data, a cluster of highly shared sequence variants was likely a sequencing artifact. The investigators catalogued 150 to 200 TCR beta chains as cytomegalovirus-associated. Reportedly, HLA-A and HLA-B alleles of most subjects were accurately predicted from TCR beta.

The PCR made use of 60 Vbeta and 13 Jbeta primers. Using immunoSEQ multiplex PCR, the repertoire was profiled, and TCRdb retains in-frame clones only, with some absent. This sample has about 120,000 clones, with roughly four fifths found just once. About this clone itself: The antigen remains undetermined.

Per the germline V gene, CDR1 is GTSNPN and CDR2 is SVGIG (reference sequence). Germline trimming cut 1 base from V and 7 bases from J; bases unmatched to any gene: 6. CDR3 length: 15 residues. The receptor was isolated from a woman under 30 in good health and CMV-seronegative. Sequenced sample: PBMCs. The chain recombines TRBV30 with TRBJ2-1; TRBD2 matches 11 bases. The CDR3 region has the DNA TGTGCCTGGAGTGCGACTAGCGGGGAAGAGAATGAGCAGTTCTTC. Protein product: CAWSATSGEENEQFF.